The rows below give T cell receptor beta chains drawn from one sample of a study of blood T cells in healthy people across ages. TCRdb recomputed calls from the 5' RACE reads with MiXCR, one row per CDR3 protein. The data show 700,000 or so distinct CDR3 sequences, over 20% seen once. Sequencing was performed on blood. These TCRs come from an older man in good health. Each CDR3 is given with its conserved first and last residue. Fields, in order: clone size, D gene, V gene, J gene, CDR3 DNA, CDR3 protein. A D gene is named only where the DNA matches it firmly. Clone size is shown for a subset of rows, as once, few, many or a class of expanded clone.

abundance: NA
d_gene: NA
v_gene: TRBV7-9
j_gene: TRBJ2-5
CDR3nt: TGTGCCAGCAGCGCTTACGCGTCTATCTCAGAGACCCAGTACTTT
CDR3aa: CASSAYASISETQYF

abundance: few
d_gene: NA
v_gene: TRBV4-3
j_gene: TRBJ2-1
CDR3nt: TGCGCCAGCAGCCTAGAACTCGGGCGTCAGCAGTTCTTC
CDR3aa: CASSLELGRQQFF

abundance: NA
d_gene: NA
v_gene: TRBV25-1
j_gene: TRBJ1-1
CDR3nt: TGTGCCAGCAGTGCCCTGGGAGTCGGGGAGACTGAAGCTTTCTTT
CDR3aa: CASSALGVGETEAFF

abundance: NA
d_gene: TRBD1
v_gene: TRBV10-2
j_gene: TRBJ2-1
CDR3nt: TGCGCCACACGCCGCCCCCTAGGACAGGGGAGTAATGAGCAGTTCTTC
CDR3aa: CATRRPLGQGSNEQFF

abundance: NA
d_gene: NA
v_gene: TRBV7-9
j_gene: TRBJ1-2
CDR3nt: TGTGCCAGCAGCTTAGACTTCAGGCCCATCTATGGCTACACCTTC
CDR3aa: CASSLDFRPIYGYTF

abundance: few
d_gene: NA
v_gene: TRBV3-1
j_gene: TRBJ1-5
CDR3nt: TGTGCCAGCAGCATACTAGCGGGAGGGCCTACGCAGCATTTT
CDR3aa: CASSILAGGPTQHF

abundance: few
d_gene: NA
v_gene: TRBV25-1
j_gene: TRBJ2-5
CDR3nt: TGTGCCAGCAGCAACTCAGCGTACCAAGAGACCCAGTACTTC
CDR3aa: CASSNSAYQETQYF

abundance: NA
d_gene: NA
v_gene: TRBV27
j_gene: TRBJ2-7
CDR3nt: TGTGCCAGCAGTTTGGGGGAGCGAGCCTACGAGCAGTACTTC
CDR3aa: CASSLGERAYEQYF

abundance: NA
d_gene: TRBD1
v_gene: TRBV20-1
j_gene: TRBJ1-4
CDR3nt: TGCAGTGCTAGACAGGGGGCTAATGAAAAACTGTTTTTT
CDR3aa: CSARQGANEKLFF

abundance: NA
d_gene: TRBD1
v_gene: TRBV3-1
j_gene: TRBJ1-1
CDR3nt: TGTGCCAGCAGCCAAGTGACAACAGGGGTAAACACTGAAGCTTTCTTT
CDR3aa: CASSQVTTGVNTEAFF

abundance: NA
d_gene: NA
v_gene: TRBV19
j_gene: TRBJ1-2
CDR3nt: TGTGCCAGTAGACTTGACATTGACTATGGCTACACCTTC
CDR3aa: CASRLDIDYGYTF

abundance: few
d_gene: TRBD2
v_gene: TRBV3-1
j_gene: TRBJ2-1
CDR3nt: TGTGCCAGCAGCCAACATCCCGGGAGGGCCTCCTACAATGAGCAGTTCTTC
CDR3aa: CASSQHPGRASYNEQFF

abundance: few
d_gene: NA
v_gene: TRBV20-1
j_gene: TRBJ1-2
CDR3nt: TGCAGTGCTAGTGTCAGGACGACAGGAGGCTACACCTTC
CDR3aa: CSASVRTTGGYTF

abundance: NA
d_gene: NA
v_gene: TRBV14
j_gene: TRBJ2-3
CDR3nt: TGTGCCAGCAGCCCGTCCGGGATCCACACAGATACGCAGTATTTT
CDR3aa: CASSPSGIHTDTQYF

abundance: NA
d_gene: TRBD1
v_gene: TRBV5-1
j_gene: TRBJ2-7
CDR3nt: TGCGCCAGCAGCCGTGGGGACAGTACCCACGAGCAGTACTTC
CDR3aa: CASSRGDSTHEQYF

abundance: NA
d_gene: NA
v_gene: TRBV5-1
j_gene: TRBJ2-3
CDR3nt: TGCGCCAGCAGCTCGGTACTAGTTGATACGCAGTATTTT
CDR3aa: CASSSVLVDTQYF

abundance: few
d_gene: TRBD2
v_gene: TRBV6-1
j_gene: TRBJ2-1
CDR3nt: TGTGCCAGCAGGACTAGCGGGGGGGGCGATGAGCAGTTCTTC
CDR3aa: CASRTSGGGDEQFF

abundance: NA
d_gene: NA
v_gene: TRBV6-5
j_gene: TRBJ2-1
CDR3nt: TGTGCCAGCGGGTCGGTTGGGAATGAGCAGTTCTTC
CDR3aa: CASGSVGNEQFF

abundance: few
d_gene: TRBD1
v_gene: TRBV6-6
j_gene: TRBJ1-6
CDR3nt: TGTGCCAGCAGTTACGGACAGGCCGTCAATTCACCCCTCCACTTT
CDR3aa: CASSYGQAVNSPLHF

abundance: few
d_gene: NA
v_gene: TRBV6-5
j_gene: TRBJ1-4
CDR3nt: TGTGCCAGCAGTTACGGGGTCGGGGGCGTGAAACTGTTTTTT
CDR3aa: CASSYGVGGVKLFF

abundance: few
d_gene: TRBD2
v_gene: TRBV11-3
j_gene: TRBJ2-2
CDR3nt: TGTGCCAGCAGCTTAAATGGCGGGAGATCAGCCGGGGAGCTGTTTTTT
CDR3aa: CASSLNGGRSAGELFF

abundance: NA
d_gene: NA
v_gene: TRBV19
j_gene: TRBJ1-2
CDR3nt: TGTGCCAGTAGTAGGGGGTTCGGTGGCTACACCTTC
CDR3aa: CASSRGFGGYTF

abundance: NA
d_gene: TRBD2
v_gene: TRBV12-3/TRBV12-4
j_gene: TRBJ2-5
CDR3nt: TGTGCCAGCAGTCCTCGGGGGGAAATCCAAGAGACCCAGTACTTC
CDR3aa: CASSPRGEIQETQYF

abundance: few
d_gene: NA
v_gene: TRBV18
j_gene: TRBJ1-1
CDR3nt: TGTGCCAGCTCACCGAGAAATTGGGGGGAGGGCACTGAAGCTTTCTTT
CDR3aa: CASSPRNWGEGTEAFF

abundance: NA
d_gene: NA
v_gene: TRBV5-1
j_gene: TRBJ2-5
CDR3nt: TGCGCCAGCAGCTTGGAAGGACAGAAAGAGACCCAGTACTTC
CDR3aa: CASSLEGQKETQYF

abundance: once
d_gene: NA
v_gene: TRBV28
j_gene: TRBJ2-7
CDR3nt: TGTGCCTCGTCCAGGTTAAGCGTAAATACCTACGAGCAGTACTTC
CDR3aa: CASSRLSVNTYEQYF

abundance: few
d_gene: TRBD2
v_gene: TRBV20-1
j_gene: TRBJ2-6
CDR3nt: TGCAGTGCTAGGGGCTTAGCGGGGAGGGTCAACGTCCTGACTTTC
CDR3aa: CSARGLAGRVNVLTF

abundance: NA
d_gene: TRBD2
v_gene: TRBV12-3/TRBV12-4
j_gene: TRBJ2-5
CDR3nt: TGTGCCAGCAGTCTCGGACTAGTCGGGGAGCAGTACTTC
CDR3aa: CASSLGLVGEQYF

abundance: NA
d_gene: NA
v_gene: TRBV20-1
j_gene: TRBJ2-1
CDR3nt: TGCAGTTCTTCCGGGGCCCTCTCCTACAATGAGCAGTTCTTC
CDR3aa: CSSSGALSYNEQFF

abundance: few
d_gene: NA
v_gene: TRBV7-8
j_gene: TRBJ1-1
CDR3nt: TGTGCCAGCAGCTTAGCGCAGGGTCCTGAAGCTTTCTTT
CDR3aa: CASSLAQGPEAFF

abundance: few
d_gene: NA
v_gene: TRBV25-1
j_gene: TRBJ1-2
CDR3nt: TGTGCCAGCAGTGCGGGGGGTTTGGGGGGGCAGGTACTGGGCTACACCTTC
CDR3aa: CASSAGGLGGQVLGYTF

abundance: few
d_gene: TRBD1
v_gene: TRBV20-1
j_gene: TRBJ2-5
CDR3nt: TGCAGTGCTAGACCCGACCGGGACAGCTTCCAAGAGACCCAGTACTTC
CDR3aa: CSARPDRDSFQETQYF

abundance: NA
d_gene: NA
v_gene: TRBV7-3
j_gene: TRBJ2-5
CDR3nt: TGTGCCGGCAGCTTCGCGGGACGTCGAGAGACCCAGTACTTC
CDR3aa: CAGSFAGRRETQYF

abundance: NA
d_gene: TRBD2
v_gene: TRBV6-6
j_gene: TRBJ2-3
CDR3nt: TGTGCCAGCAGTTACCTAGCGGGAGAGTCCACAGATACGCAGTATTTT
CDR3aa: CASSYLAGESTDTQYF

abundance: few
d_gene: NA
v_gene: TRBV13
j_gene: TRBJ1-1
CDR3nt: TGTGCCAGCAGCTTAAGGGATTGGAACACTGAAGCTTTCTTT
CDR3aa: CASSLRDWNTEAFF

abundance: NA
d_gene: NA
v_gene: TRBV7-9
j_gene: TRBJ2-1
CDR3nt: TGTGCCAGCAGCTTACAAGCGACTAGCTCCTACAATGAGCAGTTCTTC
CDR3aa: CASSLQATSSYNEQFF

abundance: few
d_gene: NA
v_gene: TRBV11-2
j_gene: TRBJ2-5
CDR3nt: TGTGCCAGCACCCGCATCGGGATGAGCGTGGTGGGGGAGACCCAGTACTTC
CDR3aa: CASTRIGMSVVGETQYF

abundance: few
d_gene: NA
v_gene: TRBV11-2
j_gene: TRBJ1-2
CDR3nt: TGTGCCAGCAGCGCACGGGGACGGGCTAACTATGGCTACACCTTC
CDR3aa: CASSARGRANYGYTF

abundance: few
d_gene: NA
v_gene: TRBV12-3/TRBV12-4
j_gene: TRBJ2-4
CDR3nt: TGTGCCAGCAGTTTAATGGCAGACGAACTAGCCAAAAACATTCAGTACTTC
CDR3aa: CASSLMADELAKNIQYF

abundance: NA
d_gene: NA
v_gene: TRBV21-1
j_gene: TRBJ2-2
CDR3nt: TGTGCCAGCATTTCGAGCGGGAGCGCGAACACCGGGGAGCTGTTTTTT
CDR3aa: CASISSGSANTGELFF

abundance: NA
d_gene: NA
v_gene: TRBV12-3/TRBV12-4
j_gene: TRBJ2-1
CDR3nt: TGTGCCAGCAGTTTATTGTCGGGTGGGGGGCCGTATTACAATGAGCAGTTCTTC
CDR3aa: CASSLLSGGGPYYNEQFF

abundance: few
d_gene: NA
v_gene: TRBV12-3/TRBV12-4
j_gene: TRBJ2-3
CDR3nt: TGTGCCAGCATGGGGGGCATCTCCACAGATACGCAGTATTTT
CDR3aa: CASMGGISTDTQYF

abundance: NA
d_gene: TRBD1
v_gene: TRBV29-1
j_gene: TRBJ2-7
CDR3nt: TGCAGCGTTGAGGGACAGGGGGCGCGAGAGCAGTACTTC
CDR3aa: CSVEGQGAREQYF

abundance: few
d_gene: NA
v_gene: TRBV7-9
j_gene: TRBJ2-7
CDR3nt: TGTGCCAGCAGTTTCGGGAAGGTCCCCCACGAGCAGTACTTC
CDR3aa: CASSFGKVPHEQYF

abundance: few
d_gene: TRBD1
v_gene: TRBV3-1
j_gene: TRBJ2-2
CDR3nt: TGTGCCAGCAGCGACAGGGGGCTAGGGGAGCTGTTTTTT
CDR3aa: CASSDRGLGELFF

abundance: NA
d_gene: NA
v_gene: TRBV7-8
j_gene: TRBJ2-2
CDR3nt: TGTGCCAGCAGCTTAATTATAGGGCGGAACACCGGGGAGCTGTTTTTT
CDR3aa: CASSLIIGRNTGELFF

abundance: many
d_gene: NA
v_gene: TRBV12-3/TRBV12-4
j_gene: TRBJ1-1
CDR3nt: TGTGCCAGCAGTTTAGGAACCCGGCGGTACACTGAAGCTTTCTTT
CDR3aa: CASSLGTRRYTEAFF

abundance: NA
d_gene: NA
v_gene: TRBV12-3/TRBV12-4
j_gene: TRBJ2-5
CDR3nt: TGTGCCAGCAGTTTATGGGAGCGCCAAGAGACCCAGTACTTC
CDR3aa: CASSLWERQETQYF

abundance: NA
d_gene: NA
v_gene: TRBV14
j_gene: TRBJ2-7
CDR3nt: TGTGCCAGCAGCCAAGATGAGCGGGCGGTCTACGAGCAGTACTTC
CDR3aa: CASSQDERAVYEQYF

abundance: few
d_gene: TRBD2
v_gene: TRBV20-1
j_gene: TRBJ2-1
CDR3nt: TGCAGTGCTCGCGGGGTTGCGGGGGGATCCTACAATGAGCAGTTCTTC
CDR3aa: CSARGVAGGSYNEQFF

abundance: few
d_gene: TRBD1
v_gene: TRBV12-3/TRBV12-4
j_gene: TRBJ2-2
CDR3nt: TGTGCCAGCTGGGAACGGACAGGGGGTCGCACCGGGGAGCTGTTTTTT
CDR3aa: CASWERTGGRTGELFF

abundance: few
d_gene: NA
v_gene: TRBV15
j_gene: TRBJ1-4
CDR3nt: TGTGCCACCAGCAGAGATATCGCAACTAATGAAAAACTGTTTTTT
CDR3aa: CATSRDIATNEKLFF